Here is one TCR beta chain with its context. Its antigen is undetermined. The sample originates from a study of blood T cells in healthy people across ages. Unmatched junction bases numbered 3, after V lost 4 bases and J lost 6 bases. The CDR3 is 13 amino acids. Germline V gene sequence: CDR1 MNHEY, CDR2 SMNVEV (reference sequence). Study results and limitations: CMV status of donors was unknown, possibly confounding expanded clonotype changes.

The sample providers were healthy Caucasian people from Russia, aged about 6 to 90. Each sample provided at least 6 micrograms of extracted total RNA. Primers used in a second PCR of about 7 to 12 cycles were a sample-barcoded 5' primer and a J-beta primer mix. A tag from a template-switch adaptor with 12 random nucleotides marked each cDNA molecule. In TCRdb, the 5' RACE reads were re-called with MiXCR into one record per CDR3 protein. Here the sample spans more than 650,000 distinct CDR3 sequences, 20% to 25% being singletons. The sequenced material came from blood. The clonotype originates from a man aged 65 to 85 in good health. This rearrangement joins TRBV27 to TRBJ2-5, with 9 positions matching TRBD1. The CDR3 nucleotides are TGTGCCAGCAGTTACAGGGGGCAACAGACCCAGTACTTC. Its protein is CASSYRGQQTQYF.